This is a list of T cell receptor beta chains from one sample in a study of vaccination effects on CD4 cells after COVID-19. Their cognate antigens are unknown. Sequencing used immunoSEQ multiplex PCR; TCRdb keeps in-frame clones, though not all of them. Among about 17,000 clones, 74% were seen once, and the ten largest hold 20% to 25%. The sample was CD4+ T cells from PBMCs cultured with SARS-CoV-2 spike peptides, taken after COVID-19 vaccination. Source of these receptors: a human donor who had a prior SARS-CoV-2 infection. The CDR3 runs from the conserved cysteine through the conserved F or W. Fields, in order: J gene, clone size, D gene, V gene, CDR3 protein, CDR3 DNA. The D gene is left open where the match is weak. Only part of the rows carry a size: once, few, many, or a class if the clone is expanded.

TRBJ1-6 . TRBD1 TRBV4-2 CASSQEDRADGSPLHF TGTGCCAGCAGCCAAGAGGACAGGGCCGATGGTTCACCCCTCCACTTT
TRBJ2-2 . . TRBV5-6 CASSKAPGGELFF TGTGCCAGCAGTAAGGCCCCAGGCGGGGAGCTGTTTTTT
TRBJ2-5 . TRBD2 TRBV7-9 CASSWRRLAGDETQYF TGTGCCAGCAGCTGGAGAAGACTAGCGGGAGATGAGACCCAGTACTTC
TRBJ1-6 . . TRBV7-2 CASSLVSKGVPLHF TGTGCCAGCAGCTTAGTCTCCAAGGGTGTACCCCTCCACTTT
TRBJ1-3 . . TRBV7-2 CASSRFGNTIYF TGTGCCAGCAGCCGCTTCGGAAACACCATATATTTT
TRBJ2-1 . . TRBV9 CASSVDEGSYNEQFF TGTGCCAGCAGCGTAGACGAGGGGTCCTACAATGAGCAGTTCTTC
TRBJ2-4 . TRBD2 TRBV6-6 CASRWSGGAPKNIQYF TGTGCCAGCAGGTGGAGCGGGGGGGCCCCCAAAAACATTCAGTACTTC
TRBJ2-2 few . TRBV7-8 CASSPRRANTGELFF TGTGCCAGCAGCCCCCGCCGGGCGAACACCGGGGAGCTGTTTTTT
TRBJ2-7 few . TRBV11-2 CASSLGQSYEQYF TGTGCCAGCAGCTTAGGACAGTCCTACGAGCAGTACTTC
TRBJ2-6 . . TRBV15 CATSRGGGTGFGANVLTF TGTGCCACCAGCAGAGGGGGGGGGACAGGCTTTGGGGCCAACGTCCTGACTTTC
TRBJ2-7 . . TRBV7-2 CASSPRGGTIVQYF TGTGCCAGCAGTCCCAGGGGGGGGACTATCGTGCAGTACTTC
TRBJ2-7 medium-sized TRBD2 TRBV4-2 CASSQESRGGYEQYF TGTGCCAGCAGCCAAGAAAGTCGCGGGGGCTACGAGCAGTACTTC
TRBJ2-2 . . TRBV6-5 CASCPRFGELFF TGTGCCTCCTGTCCCAGGTTCGGGGAGCTGTTTTTT
TRBJ1-2 . . TRBV15 CATSRESTGTSDYGYTF TGTGCCACCAGCAGAGAAAGCACAGGGACCTCTGACTATGGCTACACCTTC
TRBJ2-7 . . TRBV5-6 CASSLVAAMTYEQYF TGTGCCAGCAGCTTGGTTGCAGCGATGACTTACGAGCAGTACTTC
TRBJ1-2 few . TRBV7-2 CASSLAAGDYGYTF TGTGCCAGCAGCTTAGCGGCAGGGGACTATGGCTACACCTTC
TRBJ2-1 . TRBD1 TRBV3-1/TRBV3-2 CASSQDLQGAYNEQFF TGTGCCAGCAGCCAAGATTTGCAGGGGGCCTACAATGAGCAGTTCTTC
TRBJ2-3 . . TRBV5-1 CASSFRVTDTQYF TGCGCCAGCAGCTTCCGTGTGACAGATACGCAGTATTTT
TRBJ2-3 . TRBD2 TRBV7-8 CASSPTGGSLSTDTQYF TGTGCCAGCAGCCCCACCGGGGGGTCTCTTAGCACAGATACGCAGTATTTT
TRBJ2-3 . TRBD2 TRBV15 CATKQAGGRGTQYF TGTGCCACCAAACAAGCGGGAGGACGGGGTACGCAGTATTTT
TRBJ2-5 . TRBD1 TRBV3-1/TRBV3-2 CASSQATGLETQYF TGTGCCAGCAGCCAGGCGACAGGGTTGGAGACCCAGTACTTC
TRBJ2-7 . . TRBV15 CATSRGQGRTYEQYF TGTGCCACCAGCAGAGGCCAGGGGCGGACCTACGAGCAGTACTTC
TRBJ1-3 . . TRBV7-9 CASHGHTSGNTIYF TGTGCCAGCCATGGACACACCTCTGGAAACACCATATATTTT
TRBJ2-5 once . TRBV11-2 CASSFYETQYF TGTGCCAGCAGCTTTTACGAGACCCAGTACTTC
TRBJ2-5 . TRBD2 TRBV7-8 CASSKRDTSGKETQYF TGTGCCAGCAGCAAACGCGATACTAGCGGTAAAGAGACCCAGTACTTC
TRBJ2-1 . TRBD2 TRBV9 CASSVLAGGPQEQFF TGTGCCAGCAGCGTTTTAGCGGGGGGGCCACAAGAGCAGTTCTTC
TRBJ1-5 . . TRBV2 CASSNWANQPQHF TGTGCCAGCAGTAATTGGGCAAATCAGCCCCAGCATTTT
TRBJ2-1 . . TRBV7-8 CASSGIGGNEQFF TGTGCCAGCAGCGGTATAGGGGGAAATGAGCAGTTCTTC
TRBJ2-1 few TRBD1 TRBV3-1/TRBV3-2 CASSQRQGADEQFF TGTGCCAGCAGCCAGAGACAGGGGGCCGATGAGCAGTTCTTC
TRBJ2-1 . . TRBV11-2 CASSLDLGGYNEQFF TGTGCCAGCAGCTTAGATCTTGGCGGCTACAATGAGCAGTTCTTC
TRBJ2-7 . . TRBV6-2/TRBV6-3 CASSYPDYEQYF TGTGCCAGCAGTTACCCGGATTACGAGCAGTACTTC
TRBJ1-5 . . TRBV20-1 CSASGVSNQPQHF TGCAGTGCTAGTGGGGTTAGCAATCAGCCCCAGCATTTT
TRBJ1-2 . TRBD1 TRBV18 CASSPPGTDYGYTF TGTGCCAGCTCACCACCCGGGACAGACTATGGCTACACCTTC
TRBJ1-2 . . TRBV19 CASSIRAALASEGGYTF TGTGCCAGTAGTATACGGGCCGCTTTGGCCTCAGAGGGGGGCTACACCTTC
TRBJ2-1 . TRBD1 TRBV11-2 CASSLGTGAYNEQFF TGTGCCAGCAGCTTAGGGACAGGGGCCTACAATGAGCAGTTCTTC
TRBJ2-7 . . TRBV2 CASSESGRVYEQYF TGTGCCAGCAGTGAAAGCGGACGGGTGTACGAGCAGTACTTC
TRBJ2-3 . TRBD1 TRBV5-5 CASSAGQGTDTQYF TGTGCCAGCAGCGCGGGACAGGGGACAGATACGCAGTATTTT
TRBJ1-5 once . TRBV12-3/TRBV12-4 CASSYTDQPQHF TGTGCCAGCAGTTACACTGATCAGCCCCAGCATTTT
TRBJ1-6 few . TRBV5-1 CASSPGQGFYNSPLHF TGCGCCAGCAGCCCTGGTCAGGGGTTCTATAATTCACCCCTCCACTTT
TRBJ2-2 . TRBD2 TRBV5-1 CASSLRLAGFTGELFF TGCGCCAGCAGCTTGCGACTAGCGGGGTTCACCGGGGAGCTGTTTTTT
TRBJ2-5 . TRBD1 TRBV18 CASSTGQGQGPETQYF TGTGCCAGCTCAACCGGTCAGGGACAGGGCCCAGAGACCCAGTACTTC
TRBJ2-5 . . TRBV5-4 CASSPRPEAETQYF TGTGCCAGCAGCCCGCGACCCGAGGCGGAGACCCAGTACTTC
TRBJ2-7 . TRBD2 TRBV18 CASSRDYQTSYEQYF TGTGCCAGCTCACGGGACTACCAAACCTCCTACGAGCAGTACTTC
TRBJ2-1 . . TRBV4-2 CASSQGRGQRRYNEQFF TGTGCCAGCAGCCAAGGAAGGGGCCAGCGTCGGTACAATGAGCAGTTCTTC
TRBJ1-1 few TRBD1 TRBV6-1 CASSGRTGGRRNTEAFF TGTGCCAGCAGTGGTAGGACAGGGGGACGGCGGAACACTGAAGCTTTCTTT
TRBJ2-7 once . TRBV7-2 CASSLFFGRRRANEQYF TGTGCCAGCAGCTTATTTTTTGGTAGAAGACGAGCTAACGAGCAGTACTTC
TRBJ2-2 . . TRBV7-2 CASSPEPIPNTGELFF TGTGCCAGCAGCCCAGAGCCCATTCCGAACACCGGGGAGCTGTTTTTT
TRBJ1-1 . . TRBV6-5 CASSYDRHTEAFF TGTGCCAGCAGTTACGACAGACACACTGAAGCTTTCTTT
TRBJ2-5 . . TRBV7-2 CASSLRLQETQYF TGTGCCAGCAGCTTACGTCTACAAGAGACCCAGTACTTC
TRBJ2-1 . TRBD2 TRBV18 CASSFTAGTSGHNEQFF TGTGCCAGCTCATTCACCGCCGGGACTAGCGGGCACAATGAGCAGTTCTTC
TRBJ1-2 . TRBD1 TRBV18 CASSPRQGENYGYTF TGTGCCAGCTCACCAAGACAGGGAGAGAACTATGGCTACACCTTC
TRBJ1-4 . . TRBV7-8 CASSLANIVGGSNEKLFF TGTGCCAGCAGCTTAGCGAATATTGTCGGGGGCTCTAATGAAAAACTGTTTTTT
TRBJ1-2 . TRBD1 TRBV4-2 CASSQEGQVDGYTF TGTGCCAGCAGCCAAGAGGGACAGGTCGATGGCTACACCTTC
TRBJ2-7 once . TRBV29-1 CSVVSRAYFSEQYF TGCAGCGTTGTGAGTCGGGCCTACTTCTCCGAGCAGTACTTC
TRBJ2-7 . . TRBV21-1 CASSKGRLVPEQYF TGTGCCAGCAGCAAGGGAAGGTTAGTCCCCGAGCAGTACTTC